This TCR beta chain comes out of a study of tumor-infiltrating lymphocytes in oesophageal squamous cell carcinoma. TCRdb reanalysed the PCR reads using MiXCR and keeps one entry per CDR3 protein. The profile shows approximately 9,800 distinct CDR3 sequences, roughly 63% of them singletons. The V gene lost 6 bases and the J gene lost 9 bases, with 20 bases spanning the gap. CDR1 and CDR2 (germline): MNHNS, SASEGT. The CDR3 covers 14 residues. The sample was esophageal tumor tissue. The receptor was isolated from a female donor with esophageal squamous cell carcinoma. This rearrangement joins TRBV6-1 to TRBJ1-1; perhaps TRBD1 as D (6 bases). CDR3 in DNA: TGTGCCAGCAGGGAAAACAGGGTTAGCCGGAAAGCTTTCTTT. Translation: CASRENRVSRKAFF.